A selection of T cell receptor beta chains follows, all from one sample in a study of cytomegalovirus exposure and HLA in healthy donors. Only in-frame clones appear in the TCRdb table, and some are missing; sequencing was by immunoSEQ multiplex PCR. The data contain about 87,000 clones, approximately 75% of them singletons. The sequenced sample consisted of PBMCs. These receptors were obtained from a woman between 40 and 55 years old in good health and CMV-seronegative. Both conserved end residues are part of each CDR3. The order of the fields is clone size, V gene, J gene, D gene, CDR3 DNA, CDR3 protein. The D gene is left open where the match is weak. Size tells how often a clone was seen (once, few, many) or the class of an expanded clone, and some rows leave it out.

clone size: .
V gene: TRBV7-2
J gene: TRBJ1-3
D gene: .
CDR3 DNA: TGTGCCAGCAGCCCTGAGGCCTACTCTGGAAACACCATATATTTT
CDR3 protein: CASSPEAYSGNTIYF

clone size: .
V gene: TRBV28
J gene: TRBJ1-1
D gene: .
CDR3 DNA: TGTGCCAGCAGTGTCCGTGGAGGGCGCACTGAAGCTTTCTTT
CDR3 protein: CASSVRGGRTEAFF

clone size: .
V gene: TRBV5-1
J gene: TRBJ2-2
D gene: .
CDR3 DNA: TGCGCCAGCAATGAGGGGGCGAACACCGGGGAGCTGTTTTTT
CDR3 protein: CASNEGANTGELFF

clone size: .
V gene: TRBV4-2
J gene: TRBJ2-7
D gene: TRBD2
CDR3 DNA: TGTGCCAGCAGCCAAGGCAGTTGGGGGGGAGCCTACGAGCAGTACTTC
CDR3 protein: CASSQGSWGGAYEQYF

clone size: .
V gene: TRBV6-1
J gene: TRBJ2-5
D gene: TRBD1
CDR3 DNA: TGTGCCAGCAGTGAAATTCAGGGACAGGGGATCGGGGAGACCCAGTACTTC
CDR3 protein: CASSEIQGQGIGETQYF

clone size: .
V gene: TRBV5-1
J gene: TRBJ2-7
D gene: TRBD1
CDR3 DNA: TGCGCCAGCAGCTCCCTACTTCCGGGACAGGGTCGTAGGAGCTCCTACGAGCAGTACTTC
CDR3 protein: CASSSLLPGQGRRSSYEQYF

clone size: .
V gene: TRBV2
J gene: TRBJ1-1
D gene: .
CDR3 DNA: TGTGCCAGCAGTCCACAGGCGGACGGCACTGAAGCTTTCTTT
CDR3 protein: CASSPQADGTEAFF

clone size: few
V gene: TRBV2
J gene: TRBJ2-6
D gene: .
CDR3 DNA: TGTGCCAGCAGCCTGGACAGCTCTGGGGCCAACGTCCTGACTTTC
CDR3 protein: CASSLDSSGANVLTF

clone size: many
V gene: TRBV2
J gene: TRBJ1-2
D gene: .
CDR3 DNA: TGTGCCAGCAGTGCGAGATACGCCCTCTATGGCTACACCTTC
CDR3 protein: CASSARYALYGYTF

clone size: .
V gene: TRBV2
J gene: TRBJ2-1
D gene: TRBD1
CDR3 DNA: TGTGCCAGCAGAACGACAGGGGATGAGCAGTTCTTC
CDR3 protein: CASRTTGDEQFF

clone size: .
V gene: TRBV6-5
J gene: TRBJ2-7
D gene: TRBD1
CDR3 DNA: TGTGCCAGCAGTTACAGCGGACAGGGAACCTACGAGCAGTACTTC
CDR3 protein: CASSYSGQGTYEQYF

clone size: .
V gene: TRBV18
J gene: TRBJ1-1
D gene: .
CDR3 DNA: TGTGCCAGCTCACCACGGGAGGCCACTGAAGCTTTCTTT
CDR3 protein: CASSPREATEAFF

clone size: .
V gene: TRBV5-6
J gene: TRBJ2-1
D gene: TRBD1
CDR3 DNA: TGTGCCAGCAGCTTGCGCACAGGGGGCAGGTTGGGTGAGCAGTTCTTC
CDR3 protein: CASSLRTGGRLGEQFF

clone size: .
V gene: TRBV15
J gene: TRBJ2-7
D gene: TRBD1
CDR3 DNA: TGTGCCACCAGCAGAGCATTGGACAGGGCCGAGCAGTACTTC
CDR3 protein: CATSRALDRAEQYF

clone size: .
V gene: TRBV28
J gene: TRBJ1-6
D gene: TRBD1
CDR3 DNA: TGTGCCAGCAGCCCGGGACAGTTTAGCTCCTATAATTCACCCCTCCACTTT
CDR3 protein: CASSPGQFSSYNSPLHF

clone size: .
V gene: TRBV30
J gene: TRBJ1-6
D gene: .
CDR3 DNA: TGTGCCTGGGCTCTAAGCTCCTATAATTCACCCCTCCACTTT
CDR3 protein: CAWALSSYNSPLHF

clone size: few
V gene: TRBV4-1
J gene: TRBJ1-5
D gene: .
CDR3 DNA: TGCGCCAGCAGCCTCCGGGAGGGGGGGTGGCAGCCCCAGCATTTT
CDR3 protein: CASSLREGGWQPQHF

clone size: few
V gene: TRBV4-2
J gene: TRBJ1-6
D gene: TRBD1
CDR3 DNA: TGTGCCAGCAGCCCCACGGGACAGACTAATTCACCCCTCCACTTT
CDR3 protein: CASSPTGQTNSPLHF

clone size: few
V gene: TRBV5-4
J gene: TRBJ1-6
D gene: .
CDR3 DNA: TGTGCCAGCAGCCCGAGACTTGGAAATTCACCCCTCCACTTT
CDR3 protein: CASSPRLGNSPLHF

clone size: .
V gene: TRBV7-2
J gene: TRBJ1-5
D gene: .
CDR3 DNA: TGTGCCAGCAGCCCAAGAGGTGGGTTTATTCATCAGCCCCAGCATTTT
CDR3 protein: CASSPRGGFIHQPQHF